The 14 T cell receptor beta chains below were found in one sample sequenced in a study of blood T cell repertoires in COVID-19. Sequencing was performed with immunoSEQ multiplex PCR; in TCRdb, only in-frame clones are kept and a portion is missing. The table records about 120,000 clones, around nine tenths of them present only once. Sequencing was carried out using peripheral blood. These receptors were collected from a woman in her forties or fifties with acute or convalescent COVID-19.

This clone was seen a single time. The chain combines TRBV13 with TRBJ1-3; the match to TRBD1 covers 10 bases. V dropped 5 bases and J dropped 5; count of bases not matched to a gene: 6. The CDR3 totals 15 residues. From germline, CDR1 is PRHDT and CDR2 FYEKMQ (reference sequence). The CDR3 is CASSELGQGRNTIYF. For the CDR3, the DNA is TGTGCCAGCAGCGAGTTGGGACAGGGGAGAAACACCATATATTTT. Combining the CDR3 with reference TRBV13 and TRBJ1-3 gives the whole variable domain AAGVIQSPRHLIKEKRETATLKCYPIPRHDTVYWYQQGPGQDPQFLISFYEKMQSDKGSIPDRFSAQQFSDYHSELNMSSLELGDSALYFCASSELGQGRNTIYFGEGSWLTVV.

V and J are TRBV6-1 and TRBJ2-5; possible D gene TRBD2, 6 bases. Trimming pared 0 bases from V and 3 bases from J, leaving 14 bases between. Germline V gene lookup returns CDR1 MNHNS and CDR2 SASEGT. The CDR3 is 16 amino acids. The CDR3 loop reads CASSEALLAGKETQYF. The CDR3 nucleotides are TGTGCCAGCAGTGAAGCGCTGCTGGCGGGGAAAGAGACCCAGTACTTC.

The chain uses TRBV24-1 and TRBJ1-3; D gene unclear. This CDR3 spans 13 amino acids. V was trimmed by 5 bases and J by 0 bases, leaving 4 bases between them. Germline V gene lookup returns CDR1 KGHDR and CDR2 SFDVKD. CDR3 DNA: TGTGCCACCAGTGGAGGCTCTGGAAACACCATATATTTT. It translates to CATSGGSGNTIYF.

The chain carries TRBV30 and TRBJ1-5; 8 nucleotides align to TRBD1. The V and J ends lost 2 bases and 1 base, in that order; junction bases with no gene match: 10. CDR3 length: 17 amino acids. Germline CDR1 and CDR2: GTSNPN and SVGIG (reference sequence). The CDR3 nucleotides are TGTGCCTGGAGTCAGGGCAGGGGGCGAAGAAGCAATCAGCCCCAGCATTTT. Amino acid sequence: CAWSQGRGRRSNQPQHF.

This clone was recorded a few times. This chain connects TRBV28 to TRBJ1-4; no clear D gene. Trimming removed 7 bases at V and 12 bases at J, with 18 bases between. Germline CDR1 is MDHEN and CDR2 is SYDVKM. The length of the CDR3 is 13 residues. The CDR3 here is CASTHPQAWELFF. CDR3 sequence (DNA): TGTGCCAGCACCCACCCCCAGGCTTGGGAACTGTTTTTT. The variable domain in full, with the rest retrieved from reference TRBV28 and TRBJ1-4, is DVKVTQSSRYLVKRTGEKVFLECVQDMDHENMFWYRQDPGLGLRLIYFSYDVKMKEKGDIPEGYSVSREKKERFSLILESASTNQTSMYLCASTHPQAWELFFGSGTQLSVL.

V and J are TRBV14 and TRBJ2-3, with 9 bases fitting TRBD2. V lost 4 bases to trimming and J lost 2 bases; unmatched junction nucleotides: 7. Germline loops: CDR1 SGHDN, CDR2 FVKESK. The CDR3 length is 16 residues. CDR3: CASSLLAGAYTDTQYF. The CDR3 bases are TGTGCCAGCAGCCTCTTAGCGGGGGCCTACACAGATACGCAGTATTTT.

The CDR3 reads CSARYKNIQYF. The CDR3 DNA reads as TGCAGTGCTAGGTACAAAAACATTCAGTACTTC. V and J are TRBV20-1 and TRBJ2-4; D is unclear. Looked up from germline, CDR1 is DFQATT and CDR2 is SNEGSKA (reference sequence). The CDR3 covers 11 residues. V was shortened by 3 bases and J by 3 bases, with 3 bases between the two germline ends.

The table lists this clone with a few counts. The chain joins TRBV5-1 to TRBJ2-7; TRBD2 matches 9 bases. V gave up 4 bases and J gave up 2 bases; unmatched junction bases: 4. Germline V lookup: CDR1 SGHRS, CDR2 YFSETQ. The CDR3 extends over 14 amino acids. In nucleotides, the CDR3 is TGCGCCAGCAGCAGCGGGGGGATCACCTACGAGCAGTACTTC. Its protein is CASSSGGITYEQYF.

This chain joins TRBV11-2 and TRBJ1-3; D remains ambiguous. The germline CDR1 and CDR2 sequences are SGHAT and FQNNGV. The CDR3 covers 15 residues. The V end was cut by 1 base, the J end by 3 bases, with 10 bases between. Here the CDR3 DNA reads TGTGCCAGCAGCTTAGGAGGCGCTCGTGGAAACACCATATATTTT. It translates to CASSLGGARGNTIYF.

CDR3 sequence: CASSPQTATEAFF. CDR3 DNA: TGTGCCAGCAGCCCCCAGACAGCGACTGAAGCTTTCTTT. This chain joins TRBV11-1 and TRBJ1-1, with a possible D match to TRBD1 (5 bases). V was cut by 5 bases and J by 5 bases, with 12 bases left in between. The CDR3 contains 13 residues. Germline CDR1 is SGHAT and CDR2 is FQDESV (reference sequence).

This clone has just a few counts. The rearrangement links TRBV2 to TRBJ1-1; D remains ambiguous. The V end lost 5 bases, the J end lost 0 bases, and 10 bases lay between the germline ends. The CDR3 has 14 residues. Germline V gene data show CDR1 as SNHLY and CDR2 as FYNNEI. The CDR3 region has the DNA TGTGCCAGCAGTTTTGTCGGGATGAACACTGAAGCTTTCTTT. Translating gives CASSFVGMNTEAFF.

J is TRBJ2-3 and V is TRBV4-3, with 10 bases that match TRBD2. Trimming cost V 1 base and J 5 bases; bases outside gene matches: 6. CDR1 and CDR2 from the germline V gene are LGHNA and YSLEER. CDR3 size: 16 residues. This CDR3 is CASSQVSGGAVDTQYF. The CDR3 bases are TGCGCCAGCAGCCAAGTAAGCGGGGGGGCCGTAGATACGCAGTATTTT.

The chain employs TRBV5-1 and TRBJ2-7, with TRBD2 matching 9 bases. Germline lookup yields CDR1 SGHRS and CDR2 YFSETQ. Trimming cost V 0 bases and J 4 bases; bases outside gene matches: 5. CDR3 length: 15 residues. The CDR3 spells CASSLDASGTYEQYF. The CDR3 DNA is TGCGCCAGCAGCTTGGATGCTAGCGGGACATACGAGCAGTACTTC. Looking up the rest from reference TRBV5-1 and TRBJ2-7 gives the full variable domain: KAGVTQTPRYLIKTRGQQVTLSCSPISGHRSVSWYQQTPGQGLQFLFEYFSETQRNKGNFPGRFSGRQFSNSRSEMNVSTLELGDSALYLCASSLDASGTYEQYFGPGTRLTVT.

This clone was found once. CDR3 sequence reads: CASSVGHGGPQHF. DNA of the CDR3: TGTGCCAGCAGCGTAGGTCACGGCGGGCCCCAGCATTTT. The J gene is TRBJ1-5, the V gene TRBV9, with unresolved D. The CDR3 spans 13 residues. Germline CDR1 and CDR2: SGDLS and YYNGEE. Trimming pared 0 bases from V and 9 bases from J, leaving 10 bases between.